Below, 29 T cell receptor beta chains from the same sample are listed, as sequenced in a study of long-term antiretroviral therapy in people with HIV. This was the immunoSEQ v3.0 assay at survey level. Using immunoSEQ multiplex PCR, the repertoire was profiled, and TCRdb retains in-frame clones only, with some absent. This sample has over 25,000 clones; 65% to 85% occur once, and the top ten carry 8.5% to 9.5%. The source was unsorted PBMCs, collected 3 years after starting antiretroviral therapy. The receptors come from a man aged 40-49 years with HIV.

The chain combines TRBV27 with TRBJ2-4; D is uncertain. This CDR3 contains 16 residues. Germline CDR1 reads MNHEY; CDR2 reads SMNVEV (reference sequence). The V end lost 6 bases, the J end lost 3 bases, and 18 bases lay between the germline ends. The CDR3 sequence: CASSLVATTLKNIQYF. Here the CDR3 DNA reads TGTGCCAGCAGCTTAGTGGCGACAACCCTCAAAAACATTCAGTACTTC.

This clone was observed a handful of times. This rearrangement joins TRBV6-1 to TRBJ1-2; D remains unclear. Germline V gene data show CDR1 as MNHNS and CDR2 as SASEGT. This CDR3 is built from 13 residues. V was pared by 3 bases and J by 4 bases, with 9 bases between. The DNA for the CDR3 is TGTGCCAGCAGTGATTGGGTTGGCTATGGCTACACCTTC. It is translated as CASSDWVGYGYTF.

The chain is built from TRBV4-1 and TRBJ1-2; TRBD1 matches 8 bases. This CDR3 region has 15 residues. Germline CDR1 and CDR2: MGHRA and YSYEKL. V gave up 0 bases and J gave up 4 bases; unmatched junction bases: 4. The CDR3, as DNA: TGCGCCAGCAGCCAAGATCGACAGGGGTTCTATGGCTACACCTTC. Residues: CASSQDRQGFYGYTF.

The J gene is TRBJ2-1, the V gene TRBV5-4; D not certain. V lost 1 base, J lost 4 bases, and 9 bases lay in between. The CDR3 covers 14 residues. Germline CDR1 and CDR2: SGHNT and YYREEE (reference sequence). The CDR3 loop is CASSLQLPYNEQFF. The CDR3 DNA reads as TGTGCCAGCAGCTTGCAACTACCTTACAATGAGCAGTTCTTC. Full variable domain (remainder filled in from reference TRBV5-4 and TRBJ2-1): ETGVTQSPTHLIKTRGQQVTLRCSSQSGHNTVSWYQQALGQGPQFIFQYYREEENGRGNFPPRFSGLQFPNYSSELNVNALELDDSALYLCASSLQLPYNEQFFGPGTRLTVL.

The genes are TRBV5-1 and TRBJ1-1; D not certain. CDR1 SGHRS and CDR2 YFSETQ come from the germline V gene. The CDR3 extends over 13 amino acids. V lost 4 bases to trimming and J lost 1 base, with 8 bases between them. This chain's CDR3 is CASSAQENTEAFF. The CDR3 nucleotides read TGCGCCAGCAGCGCGCAGGAGAACACTGAAGCTTTCTTT.

V gene TRBV10-3 combines with J gene TRBJ1-1; D may be TRBD1 (5 bases). V was clipped by 2 bases and J by 3 bases, with 16 bases between them. This CDR3 spans 16 amino acids. Per germline, CDR1 ENHRY and CDR2 SYGVKD. As DNA, the CDR3 is TGTGCCATCAGTGAGGGGGTGGGGGGGTTGGACACTGAAGCTTTCTTT. This translates into CAISEGVGGLDTEAFF.

The chain recombines TRBV28 with TRBJ1-4; 8 bases are a match to TRBD1. This CDR3 has 14 residues. In germline, CDR1 is MDHEN, CDR2 SYDVKM. Unmatched junction bases numbered 2, after V lost 4 bases and J lost 4 bases. The CDR3 protein is CASSWGQDNEKLFF. CDR3 nucleotides: TGTGCCAGCAGTTGGGGACAGGATAATGAAAAACTGTTTTTT.

This clone was detected once. V usage is TRBV10-2 and J usage is TRBJ2-2; D is ambiguous. The V end lost 0 bases, the J end lost 4 bases, and 6 bases lay between the germline ends. CDR3 length: 14 amino acids. CDR1 and CDR2 from the germline V gene are WSHSY and SAAADI. CDR3 protein: CASSESGITGELFF. The CDR3 DNA follows: TGCGCCAGCAGTGAGTCTGGAATCACCGGGGAGCTGTTTTTT.

The chain employs TRBV6-5 and TRBJ2-7; 7 bases map to TRBD2. The CDR3 is 15 residues long. V dropped 4 bases and J dropped 2; count of bases not matched to a gene: 8. Germline-derived CDR1 and CDR2 are MNHEY and SVGAGI. The CDR3 DNA follows: TGTGCCAGCAGTTTTTTCTTGGGGGGGGCCTACGAGCAGTACTTC. Translated, it gives CASSFFLGGAYEQYF.

The chain employs TRBV19 and TRBJ2-3; D remains ambiguous. Germline V gene data show CDR1 as LNHDA and CDR2 as SQIVND (reference sequence). The CDR3 length is 14 residues. V was cut by 2 bases and J by 5 bases, with 11 bases left in between. The CDR3 region has the DNA TGTGCCAGTAGTATATCTGCGACCCGAGATACGCAGTATTTT. It translates to CASSISATRDTQYF. The whole variable domain, filled in from reference TRBV19 and TRBJ2-3, reads DGGITQSPKYLFRKEGQNVTLSCEQNLNHDAMYWYRQDPGQGLRLIYYSQIVNDFQKGDIAEGYSVSREKKESFPLTVTSAQKNPTAFYLCASSISATRDTQYFGPGTRLTVL.

The CDR3, as DNA: TGTGCCAGCAGCCCGACAGGAGTTACTGAAGCTTTCTTT. Protein product: CASSPTGVTEAFF. The V gene is TRBV6-1, the J gene TRBJ1-1, with TRBD1 as a possible D gene (6 bases). The CDR3 is 13 amino acids. Germline assignment: CDR1 MNHNS and CDR2 SASEGT. The V gene lost 6 bases and the J gene lost 5 bases, with 13 bases spanning the gap.

The CDR3 DNA sequence: TGTGCCAGCAGTAATAGCGTTCCGAACACCGGGGAGCTGTTTTTT. It codes for CASSNSVPNTGELFF. The chain couples TRBV27 to TRBJ2-2; weak D call: TRBD2 (5 bases). V was trimmed by 5 bases and J by 0 bases, leaving 10 bases between them. The germline CDR1 and CDR2 sequences are MNHEY and SMNVEV (reference sequence). This CDR3 has 15 residues.

The chain combines TRBV5-6 with TRBJ2-7; 9 positions match TRBD1. The CDR3 sequence is 16 residues long. Germline loops: CDR1 SGHDT, CDR2 YYEEEE. J lost 9 bases, V lost 1 base, and 14 bases had no gene match. The CDR3 DNA sequence: TGTGCCAGCAGCTTGTTCCGGGACAGGGAGCCATGGGGGCAGTACTTC. Translation: CASSLFRDREPWGQYF.

The V and J genes are TRBV7-9 and TRBJ2-5, with 9 bases identical to TRBD1. The V segment lost 5 bases and the J segment 4 bases; nucleotides outside the gene matches: 8. The germline V gene encodes CDR1 SEHNR and CDR2 FQNEAQ (reference sequence). This CDR3 comprises 15 residues. CDR3 sequence reads: CASSHRDRVPETQYF. CDR3 DNA: TGTGCCAGCAGCCACCGGGACAGGGTCCCAGAGACCCAGTACTTC.

Only a few counts were recorded for this clone. The rearrangement joins TRBV10-3 to TRBJ1-5; D is perhaps TRBD1 (6 bases). CDR3 length equals 14 residues. V lost 3 bases to trimming and J lost 7 bases, with 13 bases between them. Looked up from germline, CDR1 is ENHRY and CDR2 is SYGVKD. The CDR3 loop is CAISEQGIQQPQHF. CDR3 DNA sequence: TGTGCCATCAGTGAACAGGGAATTCAGCAGCCCCAGCATTTT.

V and J are TRBV7-7 and TRBJ2-3; D is unresolved. Germline values: CDR1 SSHAT, CDR2 FNYEAQ (reference sequence). CDR3 length: 14 residues. Trimming left V 5 bases short and J 2 bases short, with 11 bases between. CDR3 sequence (DNA): TGTGCCAGCAGCCCAAGTTACCCCACAGATACGCAGTATTTT. Protein product: CASSPSYPTDTQYF.

The V and J genes are TRBV15 and TRBJ2-2, with TRBD2 matching over 14 bases. This CDR3 has 19 amino acids. The germline V gene has CDR1 LNHNV and CDR2 YYDKDF (reference sequence). The ends lost 3 bases at V and 3 bases at J; junction bases unmatched: 9. CDR3 sequence reads: CATSRPGLAGVQDTGELFF. The CDR3 DNA is TGTGCCACCAGCAGGCCGGGACTAGCGGGAGTACAGGACACCGGGGAGCTGTTTTTT.

For this clone: Here the CDR3 omits its conserved ending phenylalanine or tryptophan, so a read error is the likely source. It is unclear where the CDR3 begins or ends on the DNA, so no DNA is shown, and the CDR3 is as TCRdb lists it. This sequence joins TRBV7-9 and TRBJ2-7. The germline V gene has CDR1 SEHNR and CDR2 FQNEAQ (reference sequence). The CDR3 spans 8 residues, counting both ends. CDR3 protein: CASSLILI.

The V call is TRBV7-9, the J call TRBJ2-7; the D gene is possibly TRBD2 (6 bases). CDR3 length: 14 amino acids. V was trimmed by 7 bases and J by 4 bases, leaving 17 bases between them. The germline gives CDR1 SEHNR, CDR2 FQNEAQ (reference sequence). For the CDR3, the DNA is TGTGCCAGCACCCCGGTCCTGGGGACTTACGAGCAGTACTTC. Its protein product is CASTPVLGTYEQYF.

The rearrangement uses TRBV7-2 and TRBJ1-1, with no clear D. CDR1 is SGHTA, CDR2 FQGNSA, per germline. Between the trimmed V and J ends, which lost 5 bases and 1 base, there was a span of 11 bases. The CDR3 runs 14 residues. The CDR3 region has the DNA TGTGCCAGCAGCCCTGGGCCAGGGAACACTGAAGCTTTCTTT. As protein: CASSPGPGNTEAFF. The full variable domain, rest sourced from reference TRBV7-2 and TRBJ1-1, is GAGVSQSPSNKVTEKGKDVELRCDPISGHTALYWYRQSLGQGLEFLIYFQGNSAPDKSGLPSDRFSAERTGGSVSTLTIQRTQQEDSAVYLCASSPGPGNTEAFFGQGTRLTVV.

This clone was picked up a small number of times. This chain joins TRBV2 and TRBJ1-5, with D uncertain. CDR3 length: 14 residues. Germline CDR1 is SNHLY and CDR2 is FYNNEI. With 2 bases removed from V and 0 bases from J, the gap between germline ends came to 5 bases. CDR3 residues: CASSEQLSNQPQHF. CDR3 in DNA: TGTGCCAGCAGTGAACAACTTAGCAATCAGCCCCAGCATTTT.

This chain connects TRBV10-2 to TRBJ2-7; no clear D gene. Germline V lookup: CDR1 WSHSY, CDR2 SAAADI. V was pared by 6 bases and J by 4 bases, with 7 bases between. The CDR3 loop spans 11 amino acids. CDR3 sequence reads: CASSAGYEQYF. As DNA, the CDR3 is TGCGCCAGCAGCGCCGGGTACGAGCAGTACTTC.

This clone was detected only a few times. The chain combines TRBV19 with TRBJ1-5; D unclear. Trimming shortened V by 3 bases and J by 6 bases, and 9 bases separated the two germline ends. The CDR3 sequence is 13 residues long. Germline lookup yields CDR1 LNHDA and CDR2 SQIVND (reference sequence). This chain's CDR3 is CASSIGTSQPQHF. The DNA of the CDR3 is TGTGCCAGTAGTATTGGAACCAGTCAGCCCCAGCATTTT.

The chain has TRBV5-6 and TRBJ1-3, with D perhaps TRBD1 (6 bases). V lost 4 bases to trimming and J lost 6 bases, with 14 bases between them. Germline V gene data show CDR1 as SGHDT and CDR2 as YYEEEE. The CDR3 spans 14 residues. The CDR3 DNA reads TGTGCCAGCAGCGCCCTCGGGACAATAAACACCATATATTTT. Its translation: CASSALGTINTIYF.

V and J are TRBV18 and TRBJ2-1; D gene uncertain. The CDR3 consists of 15 residues. CDR1 and CDR2 from the germline V gene are KGHSH and LQKENI. Trimming left V 3 bases short and J 0 bases short, with 9 bases between. As DNA, the CDR3 is TGTGCCAGCTCACCGGACCAAAGCTCCTACAATGAGCAGTTCTTC. Amino acid sequence: CASSPDQSSYNEQFF.

J is TRBJ2-7 and V is TRBV7-6; 8 positions agree with TRBD1. The ends lost 5 bases at V and 5 bases at J; junction bases unmatched: 8. This CDR3 is 14 amino acids long. Germline lookup yields CDR1 SGHVS and CDR2 FNYEAQ. For the CDR3, the DNA is TGTGCCAGCAGCCCTTGGACAGGGAAGGACGAGCAGTACTTC. This translates into CASSPWTGKDEQYF.

The chain has TRBV28 and TRBJ1-2, with D possibly TRBD1 on 6 matching bases. This CDR3 comprises 14 residues. Germline V CDR1 and CDR2: MDHEN, SYDVKM. V lost 2 bases and J 3 bases, leaving 10 bases between the germline ends. The CDR3 loop reads CASSLGAGDYGYTF. CDR3 DNA sequence: TGTGCCAGCAGTTTAGGCGCAGGGGACTATGGCTACACCTTC.

In nucleotides, the CDR3 is TGTGCCAGCAGCTTAGAACATCAGAACTATGGCTACACCTTC. Protein: CASSLEHQNYGYTF. The chain is built from TRBV5-6 and TRBJ1-2, with D hard to call. Germline-derived CDR1 and CDR2 are SGHDT and YYEEEE. The germline V and J ends were trimmed by 2 bases and 2 bases, with 10 bases remaining between them. The CDR3 spans 14 residues. Combining the CDR3 with reference TRBV5-6 and TRBJ1-2 gives the whole variable domain DAGVTQSPTHLIKTRGQQVTLRCSPKSGHDTVSWYQQALGQGPQFIFQYYEEEERQRGNFPDRFSGHQFPNYSSELNVNALLLGDSALYLCASSLEHQNYGYTFGSGTRLTVV.

The rearrangement links TRBV5-6 to TRBJ2-1; tentative D call: TRBD2 (6 bases). CDR1 SGHDT and CDR2 YYEEEE come from the germline V gene. Trimming stripped 2 bases from V and 8 bases from J, with 14 bases between. The CDR3 is 14 amino acids. In DNA, the CDR3 is TGTGCCAGCAGCTTACTAGCCGCGATGGATGAGCAGTTCTTC. Its translation is CASSLLAAMDEQFF. The variable domain in full, with the rest retrieved from reference TRBV5-6 and TRBJ2-1, is DAGVTQSPTHLIKTRGQQVTLRCSPKSGHDTVSWYQQALGQGPQFIFQYYEEEERQRGNFPDRFSGHQFPNYSSELNVNALLLGDSALYLCASSLLAAMDEQFFGPGTRLTVL.